The text below deals with one T cell receptor (beta chain). No antigen is known for it. The sample is drawn from a study of cytomegalovirus exposure and HLA in healthy donors. Study findings and constraints: Most sequenced TCRs were rare (though some public TCRs occurred in many donors).

Assay: immunoSEQ multiplex PCR; the TCRdb copy retains only in-frame clones and omits some. The table lists about 100,000 clones, about 85% of them singletons. The germline V and J ends were trimmed by 3 bases and 2 bases, with 12 bases remaining between them. The CDR3 is made up of 14 amino acids. Germline lookup yields CDR1 SGDLS and CDR2 YYNGEE. The sequenced sample consisted of PBMCs. The clonotype comes from a woman in her late teens or twenties in good health and CMV-seronegative. The rearrangement links TRBV9 to TRBJ2-7; perhaps TRBD1 as D (6 bases). The CDR3 spells CASSEGDGTYEQYF. The CDR3 bases are TGTGCCAGCAGCGAGGGGGACGGAACCTACGAGCAGTACTTC.